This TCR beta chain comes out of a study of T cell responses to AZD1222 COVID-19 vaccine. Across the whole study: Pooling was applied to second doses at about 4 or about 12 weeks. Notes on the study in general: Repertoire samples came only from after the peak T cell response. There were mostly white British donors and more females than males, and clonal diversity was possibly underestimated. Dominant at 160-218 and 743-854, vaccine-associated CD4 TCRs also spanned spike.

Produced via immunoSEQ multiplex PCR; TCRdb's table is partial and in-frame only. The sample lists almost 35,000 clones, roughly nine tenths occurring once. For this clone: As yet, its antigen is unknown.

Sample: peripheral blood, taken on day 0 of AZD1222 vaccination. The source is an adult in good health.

The CDR3 loop is CASTPLGITEAFF. CDR3 in DNA: TGTGCCAGCACCCCTCTTGGGATTACTGAAGCTTTCTTT. J is TRBJ1-1 and V is TRBV25-1, with D unresolved. This CDR3 has 13 amino acids. Trimming removed 7 bases from V and 5 bases from J, with 14 bases in between. Per germline, CDR1 MGHDK and CDR2 SYGVNS.